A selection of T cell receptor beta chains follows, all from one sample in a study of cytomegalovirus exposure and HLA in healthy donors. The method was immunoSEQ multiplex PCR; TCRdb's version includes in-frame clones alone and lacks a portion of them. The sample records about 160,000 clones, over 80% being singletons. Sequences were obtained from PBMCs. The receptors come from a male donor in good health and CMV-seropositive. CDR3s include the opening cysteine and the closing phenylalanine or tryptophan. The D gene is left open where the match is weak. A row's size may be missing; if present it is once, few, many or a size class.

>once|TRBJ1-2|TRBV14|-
CASSPDRNYGYTF
TGTGCCAGCAGCCCTGACAGAAACTATGGCTACACCTTC
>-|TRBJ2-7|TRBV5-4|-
CASSLSSGSYEQYF
TGTGCCAGCAGCTTATCCTCAGGATCCTACGAGCAGTACTTC
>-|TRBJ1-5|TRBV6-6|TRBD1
CASRPTGGEGNQPQHF
TGTGCCAGCAGGCCCACAGGGGGTGAAGGCAATCAGCCCCAGCATTTT
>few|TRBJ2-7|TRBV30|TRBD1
CAWSGRRDSSYEQYF
TGTGCCTGGAGTGGCCGACGGGACAGCTCCTACGAGCAGTACTTC
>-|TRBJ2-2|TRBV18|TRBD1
CASSPPRTGPGELFF
TGTGCCAGCTCACCCCCCCGGACAGGGCCCGGGGAGCTGTTTTTT
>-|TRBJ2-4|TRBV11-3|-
CASSYSQENIQYF
TGTGCCAGCAGCTACTCACAGGAAAACATTCAGTACTTC
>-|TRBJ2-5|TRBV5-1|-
CASSLEAGTQETQYF
TGCGCCAGCAGCTTGGAAGCGGGGACACAAGAGACCCAGTACTTC
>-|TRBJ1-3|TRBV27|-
CASSWGRGNTIYF
TGTGCCAGCAGTTGGGGCAGGGGAAACACCATATATTTT
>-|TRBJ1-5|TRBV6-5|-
CASSYSGYNQPQHF
TGTGCCAGCAGTTACTCCGGGTACAATCAGCCCCAGCATTTT
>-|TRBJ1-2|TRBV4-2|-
CASSQATEANYGYTF
TGTGCCAGCAGCCAAGCGACAGAGGCTAACTATGGCTACACCTTC
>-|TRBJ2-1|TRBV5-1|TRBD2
CASSPGTSGTLIQQFF
TGCGCCAGCAGCCCCGGGACTAGCGGAACCCTGATTCAGCAGTTCTTC
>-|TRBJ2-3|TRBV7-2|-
CASSFGAGGTDTQYF
TGTGCCAGCAGCTTTGGGGCAGGGGGGACAGATACGCAGTATTTT
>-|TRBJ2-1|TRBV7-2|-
CASSRTRGSTDEQFF
TGTGCCAGCAGCCGAACTAGGGGGAGCACCGATGAGCAGTTCTTC
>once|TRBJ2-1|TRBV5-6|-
CASSWQGVEQFF
TGTGCCAGCAGCTGGCAGGGTGTTGAGCAGTTCTTC
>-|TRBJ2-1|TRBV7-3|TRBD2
CASSPRGLAGFGEQFF
TGTGCCAGCAGCCCCAGGGGTCTAGCGGGCTTCGGGGAGCAGTTCTTC
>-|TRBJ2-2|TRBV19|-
CASSIEGVSYTGELFF
TGTGCCAGTAGTATTGAGGGGGTAAGCTACACCGGGGAGCTGTTTTTT
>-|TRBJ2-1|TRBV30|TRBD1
CAWRGQGASNEQFF
TGTGCCTGGAGGGGACAGGGGGCGAGCAATGAGCAGTTCTTC
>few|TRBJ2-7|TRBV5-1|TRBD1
CASSSYADRTFYEQYF
TGCGCCAGCAGCTCGTACGCGGACAGGACTTTCTACGAGCAGTACTTC
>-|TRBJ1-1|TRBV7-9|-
CSSRRQDLGEAFF
TGTTCCAGCAGACGACAGGACCTGGGTGAAGCTTTCTTT
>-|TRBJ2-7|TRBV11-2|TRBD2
CASTGERGSSYEQYF
TGTGCCAGCACCGGGGAGCGGGGGAGCTCCTACGAGCAGTACTTC
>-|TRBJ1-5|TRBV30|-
CAWSGGGEEPQHF
TGTGCCTGGAGTGGAGGAGGGGAAGAGCCCCAGCATTTT
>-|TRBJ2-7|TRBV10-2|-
CASSDGGTWYEQYF
TGCGCCAGCAGTGACGGAGGGACTTGGTACGAGCAGTACTTC
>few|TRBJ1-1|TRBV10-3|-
CASGTALNTEAFF
TGTGCCAGCGGGACGGCTTTGAACACTGAAGCTTTCTTT
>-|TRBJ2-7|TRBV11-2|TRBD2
CASSLGLAAYEQYF
TGTGCCAGCAGCCTCGGACTAGCGGCATACGAGCAGTACTTC
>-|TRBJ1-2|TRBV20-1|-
CSAQENYGYTF
TGCAGTGCTCAGGAAAACTATGGCTACACCTTC
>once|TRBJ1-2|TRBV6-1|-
CASSGVRTALDGYTF
TGTGCCAGCAGTGGGGTTCGGACAGCTTTGGATGGCTACACCTTC
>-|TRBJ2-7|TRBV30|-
CAWSLTRDYYEQYF
TGTGCCTGGAGCCTTACTCGTGACTACTACGAGCAGTACTTC
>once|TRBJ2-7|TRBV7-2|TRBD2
CASSLGTSAYEQYF
TGTGCCAGCAGCTTAGGGACTAGCGCCTACGAGCAGTACTTC
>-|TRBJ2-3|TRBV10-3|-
CAISEEGSDTQYF
TGTGCCATCAGTGAAGAGGGTTCAGATACGCAGTATTTT
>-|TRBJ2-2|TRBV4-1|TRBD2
CASSQVGWEGLFF
TGCGCCAGCAGCCAAGTTGGGTGGGAGGGCCTGTTTTTT
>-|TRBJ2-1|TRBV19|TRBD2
CASRTGGNEQFF
TGTGCCAGTAGGACCGGGGGGAATGAGCAGTTCTTC
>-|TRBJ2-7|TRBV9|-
CASSVSGQGEQYF
TGTGCCAGCAGCGTTAGTGGGCAAGGCGAGCAGTACTTC
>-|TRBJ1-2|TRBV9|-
CASSVVSGGKYGYTF
TGTGCCAGCAGCGTAGTCAGCGGAGGAAAATATGGCTACACCTTC
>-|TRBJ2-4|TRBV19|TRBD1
CAKRQGSTSGIQYF
TGTGCCAAACGACAGGGTTCGACGTCCGGCATTCAGTACTTC
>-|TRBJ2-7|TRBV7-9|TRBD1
CSSSSQLLRDRGVEQYF
TGTTCCAGCAGCTCCCAATTACTACGGGACAGGGGAGTCGAGCAGTACTTC
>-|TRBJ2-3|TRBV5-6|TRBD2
CASSAGLAGVGTDTQYF
TGTGCCAGCAGCGCGGGACTAGCGGGAGTTGGCACAGATACGCAGTATTTT
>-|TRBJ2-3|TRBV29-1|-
CSAEQGLGTDTQYF
TGCAGCGCAGAACAGGGTCTTGGCACAGATACGCAGTATTTT
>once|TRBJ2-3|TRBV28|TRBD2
CASTRGTSGSADTQYF
TGTGCCAGCACCCGGGGGACTAGCGGGAGCGCCGATACGCAGTATTTT
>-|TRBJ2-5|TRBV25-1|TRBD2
CASSEWGGTMWQYF
TGTGCCAGCAGTGAATGGGGGGGGACTATGTGGCAGTACTTC
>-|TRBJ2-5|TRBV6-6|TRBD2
CASTNRGLAGDETQYF
TGTGCCAGCACCAATAGGGGGCTAGCGGGAGACGAGACCCAGTACTTC
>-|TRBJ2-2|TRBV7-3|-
CASSLRGSYTGELFF
TGTGCCAGCAGCTTAAGAGGAAGCTACACCGGGGAGCTGTTTTTT
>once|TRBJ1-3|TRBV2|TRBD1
CASSVGQGSGNTIYF
TGTGCCAGCAGCGTGGGACAGGGCTCTGGAAACACCATATATTTT
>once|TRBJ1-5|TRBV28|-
CASNIVNQPQHF
TGTGCCAGCAACATCGTAAATCAGCCCCAGCATTTT
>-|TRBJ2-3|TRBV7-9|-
CASSAPPADTQYF
TGTGCCAGCAGCGCCCCACCAGCAGATACGCAGTATTTT
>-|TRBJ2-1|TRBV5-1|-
CASSYGQGWDEQFF
TGCGCCAGCAGCTACGGCCAGGGTTGGGATGAGCAGTTCTTC